This TCR beta chain appears in the sequencing data of a study of shared clonotypes between healthy human individuals. The study's findings and limits: An anticipated effect of sequencing depth on clonotype sharing among donors was recognized. On the whole, naive subsets had larger estimated richness than memory subsets had. Blood was the sole source, and tissue repertoires probably differ.

To note about this clone: Its antigen is as yet unknown.

TCRdb keeps only in-frame clones here, not all; method: immunoSEQ multiplex PCR. This sample yields approximately 1,500,000 clones, of which approximately 97% are seen a single time; 0.95% to 1.5% belongs to the top ten. From CD4+ cells came CD45RA+ naive and CD45RA-negative memory subsets. The CDR3 is 15 residues long. Germline CDR1 is SGHKS and CDR2 is YYEKEE (reference sequence). Between the trimmed V and J ends, which lost 0 bases and 4 bases, there was a span of 8 bases. The TCR sequence derives from a young man in good health. The genes are TRBV5-5 and TRBJ2-6, with unresolved D. Sequencing used naive CD4+ T cells sorted from blood. Described subset: CD45RA+ positively selected. The CDR3 sequence is CASSLAETGANVLTF. Here the CDR3 DNA reads TGTGCCAGCAGCTTGGCCGAGACAGGGGCCAACGTCCTGACTTTC.